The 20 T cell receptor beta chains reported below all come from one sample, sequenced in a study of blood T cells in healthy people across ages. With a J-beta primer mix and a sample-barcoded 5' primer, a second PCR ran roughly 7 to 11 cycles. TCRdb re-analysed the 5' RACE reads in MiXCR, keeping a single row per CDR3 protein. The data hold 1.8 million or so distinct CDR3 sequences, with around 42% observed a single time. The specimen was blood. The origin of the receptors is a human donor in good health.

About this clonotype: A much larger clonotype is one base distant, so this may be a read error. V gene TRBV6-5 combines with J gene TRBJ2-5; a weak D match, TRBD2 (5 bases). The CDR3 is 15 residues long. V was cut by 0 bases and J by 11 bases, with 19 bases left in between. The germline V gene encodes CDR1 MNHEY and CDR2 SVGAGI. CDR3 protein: CASSYSPTSTNEQYF. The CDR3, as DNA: TGTGCCAGCAGTTACTCGCCCACTAGTACCAATGAGCAGTACTTC.

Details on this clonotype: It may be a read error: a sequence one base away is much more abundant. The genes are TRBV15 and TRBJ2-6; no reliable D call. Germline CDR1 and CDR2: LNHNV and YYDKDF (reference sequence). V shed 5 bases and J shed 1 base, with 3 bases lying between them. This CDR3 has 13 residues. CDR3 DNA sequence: TGTGCCACCAGCTGGTCTGGGGCCAACGTCCTGACTTTC. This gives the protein CATSWSGANVLTF.

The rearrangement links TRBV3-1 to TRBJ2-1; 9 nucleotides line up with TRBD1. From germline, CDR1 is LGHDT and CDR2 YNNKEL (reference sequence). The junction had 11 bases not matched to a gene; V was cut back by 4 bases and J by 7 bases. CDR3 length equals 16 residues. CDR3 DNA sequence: TGTGCCAGCAGCCGAGGGAGACAGGGGGTTTGGAATGAGCAGTTCTTC. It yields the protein CASSRGRQGVWNEQFF.

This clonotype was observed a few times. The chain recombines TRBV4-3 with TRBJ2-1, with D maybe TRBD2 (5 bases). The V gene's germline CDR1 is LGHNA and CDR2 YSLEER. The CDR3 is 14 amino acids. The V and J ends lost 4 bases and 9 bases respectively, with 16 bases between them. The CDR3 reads CASSLFPGVGEQFF. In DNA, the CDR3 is TGCGCCAGCAGCCTCTTCCCCGGGGTTGGTGAGCAGTTCTTC.

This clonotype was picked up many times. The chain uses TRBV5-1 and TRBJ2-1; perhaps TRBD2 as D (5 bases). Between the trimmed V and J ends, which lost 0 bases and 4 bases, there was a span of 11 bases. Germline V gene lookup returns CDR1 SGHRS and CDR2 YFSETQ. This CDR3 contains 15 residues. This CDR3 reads CASSLDSTGYNEQFF. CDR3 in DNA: TGCGCCAGCAGCTTGGACAGCACGGGATACAATGAGCAGTTCTTC.

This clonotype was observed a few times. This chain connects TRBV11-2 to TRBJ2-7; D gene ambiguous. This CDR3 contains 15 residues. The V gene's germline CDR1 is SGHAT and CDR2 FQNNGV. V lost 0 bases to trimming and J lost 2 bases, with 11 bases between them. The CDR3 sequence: CASSLDPSLAYEQYF. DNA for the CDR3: TGTGCCAGCAGCTTAGACCCCTCACTGGCCTACGAGCAGTACTTC.

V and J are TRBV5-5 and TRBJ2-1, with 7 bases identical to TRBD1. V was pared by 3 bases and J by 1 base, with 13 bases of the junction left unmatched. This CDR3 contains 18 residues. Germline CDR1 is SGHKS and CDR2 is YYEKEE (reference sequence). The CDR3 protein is CASSWSQGESPSYNEQFF. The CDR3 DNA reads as TGTGCCAGCAGCTGGAGCCAGGGGGAGAGCCCATCCTACAATGAGCAGTTCTTC.

In nucleotides, the CDR3 is TGTGCCAGCAGCCAAGGGAGCAGACAGGGAATTGGAGGCTACACCTTC. Its translation is CASSQGSRQGIGGYTF. The V call is TRBV3-1, the J call TRBJ1-2, with TRBD1 identical over 7 bases. CDR3 length: 16 residues. Losses at the gene ends were 1 base for V and 8 bases for J; bases not matched to a gene: 13. Looked up from germline, CDR1 is LGHDT and CDR2 is YNNKEL (reference sequence).

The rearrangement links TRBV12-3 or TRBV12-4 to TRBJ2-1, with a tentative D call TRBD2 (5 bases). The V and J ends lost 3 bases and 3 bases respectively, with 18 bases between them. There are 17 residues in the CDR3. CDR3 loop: CASSFSLRASFYNEQFF. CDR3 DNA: TGTGCCAGCAGTTTCTCATTGCGGGCGAGCTTCTACAATGAGCAGTTCTTC.

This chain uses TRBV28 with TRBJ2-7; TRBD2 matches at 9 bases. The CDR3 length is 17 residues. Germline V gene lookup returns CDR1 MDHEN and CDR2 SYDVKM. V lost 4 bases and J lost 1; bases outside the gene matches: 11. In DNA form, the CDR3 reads TGTGCCAGCAGTTCTCACCTCAGGACTAGCGCTTCCTACGAGCAGTACTTC. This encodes CASSSHLRTSASYEQYF.

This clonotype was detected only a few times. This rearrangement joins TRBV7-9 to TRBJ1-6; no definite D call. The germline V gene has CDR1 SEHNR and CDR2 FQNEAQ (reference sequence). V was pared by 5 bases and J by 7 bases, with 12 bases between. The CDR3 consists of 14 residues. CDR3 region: CASSPRVGNSPLHF. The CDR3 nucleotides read TGTGCCAGCAGCCCTCGGGTAGGCAATTCACCCCTCCACTTT.

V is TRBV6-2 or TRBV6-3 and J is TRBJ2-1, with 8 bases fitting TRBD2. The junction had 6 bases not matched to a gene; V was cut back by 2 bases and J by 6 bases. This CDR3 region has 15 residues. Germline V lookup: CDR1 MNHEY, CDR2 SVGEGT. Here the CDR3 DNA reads TGTGCCAGCAGTTACCCGGGGGGGCAGCTCAATGAGCAGTTCTTC. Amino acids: CASSYPGGQLNEQFF.

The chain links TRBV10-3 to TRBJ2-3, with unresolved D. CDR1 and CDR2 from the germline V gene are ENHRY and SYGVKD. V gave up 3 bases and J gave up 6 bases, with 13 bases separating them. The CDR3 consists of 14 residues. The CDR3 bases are TGTGCCATCAGTGAAGTAGCTTATACGGATACGCAGTATTTT. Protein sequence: CAISEVAYTDTQYF.

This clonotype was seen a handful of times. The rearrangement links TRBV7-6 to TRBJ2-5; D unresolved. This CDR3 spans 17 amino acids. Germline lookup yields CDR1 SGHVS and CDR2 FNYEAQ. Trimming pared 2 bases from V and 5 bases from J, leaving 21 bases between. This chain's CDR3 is CASSLYQQTLSGETQYF. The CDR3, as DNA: TGTGCCAGCAGCTTATATCAGCAGACCCTAAGTGGGGAGACCCAGTACTTC. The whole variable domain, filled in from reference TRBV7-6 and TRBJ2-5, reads GAGVSQSPRYKVTKRGQDVALRCDPISGHVSLYWYRQALGQGPEFLTYFNYEAQQDKSGLPNDRFSAERPEGSISTLTIQRTEQRDSAMYRCASSLYQQTLSGETQYFGPGTRLLVL.

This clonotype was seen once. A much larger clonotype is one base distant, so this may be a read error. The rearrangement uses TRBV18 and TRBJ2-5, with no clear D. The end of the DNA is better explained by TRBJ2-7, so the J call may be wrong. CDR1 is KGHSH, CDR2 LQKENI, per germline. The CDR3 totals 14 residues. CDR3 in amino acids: CASPSTQNAYEQYF. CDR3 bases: TGTGCCAGCCCATCGACACAGAATGCCTACGAGCAGTACTTC.

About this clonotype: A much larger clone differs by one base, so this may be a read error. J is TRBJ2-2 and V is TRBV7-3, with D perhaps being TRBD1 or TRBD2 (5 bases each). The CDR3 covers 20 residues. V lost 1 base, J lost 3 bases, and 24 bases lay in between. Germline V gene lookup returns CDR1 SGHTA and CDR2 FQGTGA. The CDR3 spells CASSLSLGRSPTADTGELFF. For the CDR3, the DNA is TGTGCCAGCAGCTTAAGTTTAGGGAGATCTCCGACAGCGGACACCGGGGAGCTGTTTTTT.

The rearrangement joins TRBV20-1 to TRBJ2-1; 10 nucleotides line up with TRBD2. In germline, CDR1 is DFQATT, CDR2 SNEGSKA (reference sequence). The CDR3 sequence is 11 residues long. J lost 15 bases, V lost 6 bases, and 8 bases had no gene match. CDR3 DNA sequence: TGCAGTGCCAGTCTAGCGGGAGAAGGGTTCTTC. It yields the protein CSASLAGEGFF.

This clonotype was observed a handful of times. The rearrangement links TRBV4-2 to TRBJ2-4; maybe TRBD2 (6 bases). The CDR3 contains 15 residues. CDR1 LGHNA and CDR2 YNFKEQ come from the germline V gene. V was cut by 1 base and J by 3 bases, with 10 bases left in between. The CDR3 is CASSQAQGLKNIQYF. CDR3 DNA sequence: TGTGCCAGCAGCCAAGCCCAGGGACTCAAAAACATTCAGTACTTC.

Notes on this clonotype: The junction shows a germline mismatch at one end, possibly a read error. The CDR3 loop reads CAGSWEGSVPNEQFF. In DNA, the CDR3 is TGCGCCGGCAGCTGGGAAGGTAGCGTCCCCAATGAGCAGTTCTTC. This chain joins TRBV5-1 and TRBJ2-1; weak D call: TRBD2 (5 bases). The germline V gene has CDR1 SGHRS and CDR2 YFSETQ. The CDR3 loop spans 15 amino acids.

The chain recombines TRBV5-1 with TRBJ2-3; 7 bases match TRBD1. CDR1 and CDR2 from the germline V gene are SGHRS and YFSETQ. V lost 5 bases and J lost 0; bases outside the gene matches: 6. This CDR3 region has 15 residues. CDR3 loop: CASRVWTGSTDTQYF. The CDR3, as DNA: TGCGCCAGCAGGGTTTGGACAGGAAGCACAGATACGCAGTATTTT.